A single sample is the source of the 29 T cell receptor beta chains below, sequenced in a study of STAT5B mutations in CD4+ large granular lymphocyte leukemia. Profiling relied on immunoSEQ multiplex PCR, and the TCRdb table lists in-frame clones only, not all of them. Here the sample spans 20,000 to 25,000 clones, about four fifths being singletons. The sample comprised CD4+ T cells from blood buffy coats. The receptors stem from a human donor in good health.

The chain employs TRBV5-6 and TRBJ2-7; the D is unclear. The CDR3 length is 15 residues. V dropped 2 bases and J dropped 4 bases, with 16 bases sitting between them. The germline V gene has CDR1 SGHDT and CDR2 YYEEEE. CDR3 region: CASSLGLNSRYEQYF. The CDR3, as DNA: TGTGCCAGCAGCTTAGGGCTGAACAGTAGGTACGAGCAGTACTTC.

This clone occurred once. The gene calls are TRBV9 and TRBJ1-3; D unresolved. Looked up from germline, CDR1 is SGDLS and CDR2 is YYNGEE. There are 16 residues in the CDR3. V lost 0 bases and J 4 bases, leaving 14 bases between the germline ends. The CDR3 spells CASSVAGPPDGNTIYF. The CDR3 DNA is TGTGCCAGCAGCGTAGCTGGTCCTCCCGACGGAAACACCATATATTTT.

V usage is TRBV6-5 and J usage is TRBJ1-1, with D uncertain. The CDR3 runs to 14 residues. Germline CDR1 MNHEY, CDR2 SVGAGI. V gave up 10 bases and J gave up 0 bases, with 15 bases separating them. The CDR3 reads CATTSFNMNTEAFF. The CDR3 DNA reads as TGTGCCACCACCTCCTTTAACATGAACACTGAAGCTTTCTTT.

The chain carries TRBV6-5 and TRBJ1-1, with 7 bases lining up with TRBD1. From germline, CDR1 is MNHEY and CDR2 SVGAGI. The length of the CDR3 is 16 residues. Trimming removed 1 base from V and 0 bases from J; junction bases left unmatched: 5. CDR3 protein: CASSYFSGQLNTEAFF. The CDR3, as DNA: TGTGCCAGCAGTTACTTTTCGGGACAGTTGAACACTGAAGCTTTCTTT.

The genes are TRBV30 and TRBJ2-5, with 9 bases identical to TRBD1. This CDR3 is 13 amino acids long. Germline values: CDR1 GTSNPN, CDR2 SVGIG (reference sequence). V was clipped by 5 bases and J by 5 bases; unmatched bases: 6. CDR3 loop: CAWAQGAVETQYF. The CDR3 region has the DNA TGTGCCTGGGCACAGGGGGCGGTGGAGACCCAGTACTTC. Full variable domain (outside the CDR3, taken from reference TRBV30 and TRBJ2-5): SQTIHQWPATLVQPVGSPLSLECTVEGTSNPNLYWYRQAAGRGLQLLFYSVGIGQISSEVPQNLSASRPQDRQFILSSKKLLLSDSGFYLCAWAQGAVETQYFGPGTRLLVL.

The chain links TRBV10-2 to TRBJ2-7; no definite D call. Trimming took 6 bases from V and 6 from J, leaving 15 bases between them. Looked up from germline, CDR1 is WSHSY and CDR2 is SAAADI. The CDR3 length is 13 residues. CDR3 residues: CASSAVEEGEQYF. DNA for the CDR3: TGCGCCAGCAGCGCAGTTGAGGAAGGCGAGCAGTACTTC.

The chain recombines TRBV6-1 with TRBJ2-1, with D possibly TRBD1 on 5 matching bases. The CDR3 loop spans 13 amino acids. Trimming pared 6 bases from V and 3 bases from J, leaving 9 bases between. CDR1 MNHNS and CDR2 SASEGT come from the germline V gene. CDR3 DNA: TGTGCCAGCAGAGGGCAGGGCTACAATGAGCAGTTCTTC. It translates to CASRGQGYNEQFF.

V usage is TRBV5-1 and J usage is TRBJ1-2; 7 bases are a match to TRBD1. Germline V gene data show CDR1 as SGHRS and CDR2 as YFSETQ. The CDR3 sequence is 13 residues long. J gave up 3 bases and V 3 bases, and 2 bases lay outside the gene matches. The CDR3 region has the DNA TGCGCCAGCAGCTACGACAGGGACTATGGCTACACCTTC. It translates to CASSYDRDYGYTF.

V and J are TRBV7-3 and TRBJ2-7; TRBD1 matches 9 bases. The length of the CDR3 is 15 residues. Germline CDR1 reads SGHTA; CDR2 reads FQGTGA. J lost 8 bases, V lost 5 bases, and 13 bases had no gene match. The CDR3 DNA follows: TGTGCCAGCAGCGCGAGATGGGACAGGGTGGTACAGCAGTACTTC. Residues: CASSARWDRVVQQYF.

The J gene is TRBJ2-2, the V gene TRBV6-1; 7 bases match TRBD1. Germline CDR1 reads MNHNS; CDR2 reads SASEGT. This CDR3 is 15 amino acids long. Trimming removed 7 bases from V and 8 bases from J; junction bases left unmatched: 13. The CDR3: CASITGTARSGELFF. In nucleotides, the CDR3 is TGTGCCAGCATCACCGGGACAGCGCGGTCGGGGGAGCTGTTTTTT.

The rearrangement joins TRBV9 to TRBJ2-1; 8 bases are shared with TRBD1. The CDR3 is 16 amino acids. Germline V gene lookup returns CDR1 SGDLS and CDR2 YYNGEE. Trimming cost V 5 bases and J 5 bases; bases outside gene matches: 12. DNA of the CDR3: TGTGCCAGCAGTCAGGGGGCGGGAACGAACGACAATGAGCAGTTCTTC. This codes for CASSQGAGTNDNEQFF.

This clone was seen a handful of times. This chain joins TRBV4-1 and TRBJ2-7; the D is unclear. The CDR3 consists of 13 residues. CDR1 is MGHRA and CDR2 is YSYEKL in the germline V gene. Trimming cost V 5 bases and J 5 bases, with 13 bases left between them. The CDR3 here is CASSFRRTHEQYF. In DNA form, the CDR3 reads TGCGCCAGCAGCTTCCGACGGACCCACGAGCAGTACTTC.

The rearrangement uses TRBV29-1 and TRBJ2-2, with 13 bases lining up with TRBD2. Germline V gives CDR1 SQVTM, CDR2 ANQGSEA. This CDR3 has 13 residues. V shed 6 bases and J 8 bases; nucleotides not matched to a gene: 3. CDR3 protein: CSVGLAGAGELFF. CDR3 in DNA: TGCAGCGTCGGACTAGCGGGAGCGGGGGAGCTGTTTTTT.

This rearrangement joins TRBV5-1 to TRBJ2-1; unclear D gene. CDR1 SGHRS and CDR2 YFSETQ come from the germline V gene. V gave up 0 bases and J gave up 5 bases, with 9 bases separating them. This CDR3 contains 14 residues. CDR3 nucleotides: TGCGCCAGCAGCTTGGAATGGGGAAACAATGAGCAGTTCTTC. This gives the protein CASSLEWGNNEQFF.

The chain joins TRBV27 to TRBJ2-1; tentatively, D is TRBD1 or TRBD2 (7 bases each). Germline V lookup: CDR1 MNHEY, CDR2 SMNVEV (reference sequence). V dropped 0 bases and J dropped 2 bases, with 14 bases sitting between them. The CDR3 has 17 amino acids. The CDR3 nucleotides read TGTGCCAGCAGTTTATCGGGAGGGGGCGACCCCTACAATGAGCAGTTCTTC. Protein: CASSLSGGGDPYNEQFF.

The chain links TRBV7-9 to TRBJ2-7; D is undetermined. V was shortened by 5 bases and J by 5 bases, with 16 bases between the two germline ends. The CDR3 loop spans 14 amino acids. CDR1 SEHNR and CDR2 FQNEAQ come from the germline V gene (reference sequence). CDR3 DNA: TGTGCCAGCAGCCTTTCATCGGGTACGAACGAGCAGTACTTC. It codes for CASSLSSGTNEQYF.

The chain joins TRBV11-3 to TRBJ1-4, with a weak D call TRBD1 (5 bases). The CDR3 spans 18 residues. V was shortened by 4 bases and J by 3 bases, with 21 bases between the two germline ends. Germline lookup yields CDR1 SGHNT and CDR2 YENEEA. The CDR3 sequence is CASSYNTGTDHSNEKLFF. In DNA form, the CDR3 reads TGTGCCAGCAGCTATAACACCGGGACCGACCACTCTAATGAAAAACTGTTTTTT.

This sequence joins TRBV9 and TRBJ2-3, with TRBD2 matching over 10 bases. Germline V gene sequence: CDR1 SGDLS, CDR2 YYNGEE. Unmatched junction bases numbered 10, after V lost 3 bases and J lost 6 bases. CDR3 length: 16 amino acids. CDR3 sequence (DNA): TGTGCCAGCAGCGCTAGCTTAGCGGGGGGTCGGGATACGCAGTATTTT. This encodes CASSASLAGGRDTQYF.

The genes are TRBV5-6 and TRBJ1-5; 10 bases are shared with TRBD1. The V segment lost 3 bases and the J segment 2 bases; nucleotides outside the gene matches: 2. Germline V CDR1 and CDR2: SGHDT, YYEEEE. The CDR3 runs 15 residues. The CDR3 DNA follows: TGTGCCAGCAGCTACGGGACAGGGGGCAATCAGCCCCAGCATTTT. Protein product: CASSYGTGGNQPQHF.

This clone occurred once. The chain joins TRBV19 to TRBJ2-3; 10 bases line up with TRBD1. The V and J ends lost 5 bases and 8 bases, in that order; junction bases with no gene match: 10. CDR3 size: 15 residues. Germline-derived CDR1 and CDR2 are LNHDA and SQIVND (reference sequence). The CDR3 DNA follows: TGTGCCAGTAGTCCGCGGGGACAGGGGTTCGGTACGCAGTATTTT. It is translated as CASSPRGQGFGTQYF.

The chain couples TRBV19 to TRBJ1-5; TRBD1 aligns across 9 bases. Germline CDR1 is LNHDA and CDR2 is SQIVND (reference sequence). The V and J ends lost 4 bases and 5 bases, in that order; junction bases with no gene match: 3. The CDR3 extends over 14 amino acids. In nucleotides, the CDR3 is TGTGCCAGTAGTACACAGGGGGCCTATCAGCCCCAGCATTTT. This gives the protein CASSTQGAYQPQHF.

CDR3 nucleotides: TGTGCCATCAGTGATAGGGGAGGGCTCGTCTACGAGCAGTACTTC. This translates into CAISDRGGLVYEQYF. This chain uses TRBV10-3 with TRBJ2-7, with 7 positions matching TRBD2. Germline values: CDR1 ENHRY, CDR2 SYGVKD. Unmatched junction bases numbered 8, after V lost 3 bases and J lost 3 bases. The CDR3 has 15 residues.

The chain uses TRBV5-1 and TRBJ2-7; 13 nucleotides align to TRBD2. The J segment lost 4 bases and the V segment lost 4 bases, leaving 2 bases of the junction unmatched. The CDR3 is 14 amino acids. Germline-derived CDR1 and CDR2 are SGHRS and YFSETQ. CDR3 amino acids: CASSQGLAGYEQYF. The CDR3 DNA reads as TGCGCCAGCAGCCAGGGACTAGCGGGGTACGAGCAGTACTTC.

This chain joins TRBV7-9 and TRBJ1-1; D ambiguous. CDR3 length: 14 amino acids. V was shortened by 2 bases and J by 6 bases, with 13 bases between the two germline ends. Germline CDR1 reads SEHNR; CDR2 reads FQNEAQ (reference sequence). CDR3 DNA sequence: TGTGCCAGCAGCTTATTAGGTTCGGGAGCTGAAGCTTTCTTT. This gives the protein CASSLLGSGAEAFF.

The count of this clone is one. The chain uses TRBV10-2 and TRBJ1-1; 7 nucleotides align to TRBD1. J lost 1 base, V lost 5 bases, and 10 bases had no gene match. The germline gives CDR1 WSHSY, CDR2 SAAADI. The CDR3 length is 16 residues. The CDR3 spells CASSLQGPGQNTEAFF. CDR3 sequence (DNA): TGCGCCAGCAGTTTACAGGGGCCCGGCCAGAACACTGAAGCTTTCTTT.

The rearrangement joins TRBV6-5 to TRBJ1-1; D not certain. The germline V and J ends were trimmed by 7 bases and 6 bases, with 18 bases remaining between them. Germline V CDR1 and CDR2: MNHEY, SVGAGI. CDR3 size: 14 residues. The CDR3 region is CASTLSKVGPEAFF. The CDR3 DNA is TGTGCCAGCACCCTCTCTAAAGTTGGGCCTGAAGCTTTCTTT.

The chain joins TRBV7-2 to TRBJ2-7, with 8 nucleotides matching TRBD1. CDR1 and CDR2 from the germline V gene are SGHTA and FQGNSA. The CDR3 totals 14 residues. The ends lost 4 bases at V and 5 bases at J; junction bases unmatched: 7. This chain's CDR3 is CASSYQGASDEQYF. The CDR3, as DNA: TGTGCCAGCAGCTATCAGGGGGCAAGCGACGAGCAGTACTTC.

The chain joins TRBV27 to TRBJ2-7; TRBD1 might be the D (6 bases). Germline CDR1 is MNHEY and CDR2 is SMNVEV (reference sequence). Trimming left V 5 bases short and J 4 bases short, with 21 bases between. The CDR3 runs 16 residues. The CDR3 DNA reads TGTGCCAGCAGTGCCTGGACAGTAAGAGTTGAGTACGAGCAGTACTTC. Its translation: CASSAWTVRVEYEQYF.

The CDR3 DNA is TGTGCCAGCAGCCCCGGCGGGACAGGGGGGTCGGGGAAGCAGTTCTTC. This translates into CASSPGGTGGSGKQFF. The chain joins TRBV11-3 to TRBJ2-1, with TRBD1 identical over 11 bases. This CDR3 contains 16 residues. The germline V gene encodes CDR1 SGHNT and CDR2 YENEEA. V lost 5 bases, J lost 11 bases, and 14 bases stayed unmatched.